The 22 T cell receptor beta chains presented below share a single source sample, sequenced in a study of early T cells in non-severe SARS-CoV-2 infection. TCRdb re-called the 5' RACE reads with MiXCR, one entry per CDR3 protein. Here the sample spans roughly 26,000 distinct CDR3 sequences, roughly 5.3% being singletons. Sequences were obtained from whole blood. Source of these receptors: an adult who was a healthcare worker with PCR-confirmed SARS-CoV-2 infection or an uninfected control (not recorded which).

This clonotype has at least ten counts. V is TRBV10-3 and J is TRBJ1-6; the match to TRBD1 covers 8 bases. The CDR3 sequence is 13 residues long. The V and J ends lost 5 bases and 10 bases, in that order; junction bases with no gene match: 4. Germline CDR1 is ENHRY and CDR2 is SYGVKD. The CDR3 bases are TGTGCCATCAGTATACAGGGGGACTCACCCCTCCACTTT. This encodes CAISIQGDSPLHF.

This clonotype was seen ten or more times. Germline and junction disagree at one end, which may indicate a read error. CDR3 sequence: CASSHGGTSENTIYF. In DNA, the CDR3 is TGTGCCAGCAGCCACGGCGGCACCTCTGAAAACACCATATATTTT. This chain connects TRBV12-3 or TRBV12-4 to TRBJ1-3; D remains unclear. CDR3 size: 15 residues.

Many counts were recorded for this clonotype. The chain carries TRBV5-1 and TRBJ2-1; maybe TRBD2 (6 bases). CDR3 length: 15 residues. Germline-derived CDR1 and CDR2 are SGHRS and YFSETQ. Trimming shortened V by 0 bases and J by 2 bases, and 9 bases separated the two germline ends. DNA for the CDR3: TGCGCCAGCAGCTTGGCATCGGGGGCCTACAATGAGCAGTTCTTC. It specifies CASSLASGAYNEQFF.

This clonotype came up many times. The chain carries TRBV18 and TRBJ1-6, with D perhaps matching TRBD1 (5 bases). Trimming took off 4 bases at V and 9 bases at J, with 16 bases between the two ends. The CDR3 runs 15 residues. From germline, CDR1 is KGHSH and CDR2 LQKENI. CDR3 DNA: TGTGCCAGCTCACAGGAGGGGATGGATTCTTCACCCCTCCACTTT. Translating gives CASSQEGMDSSPLHF.

This clonotype was seen at least ten times. In DNA form, the CDR3 reads TGTGCCAGCGGAGACCCCAGGGGCGGGAGCACAGATACGCAGTATTTT. Its protein product is CASGDPRGGSTDTQYF. The gene calls are TRBV6-5 and TRBJ2-3, with D possibly being TRBD1 (6 bases). This CDR3 is 16 amino acids long. The V gene lost 8 bases and the J gene lost 0 bases, with 18 bases spanning the gap. From germline, CDR1 is MNHEY and CDR2 SVGAGI.

The chain is built from TRBV3-1 and TRBJ2-7; TRBD2 matches 9 bases. V was clipped by 3 bases and J by 0 bases; unmatched bases: 12. Germline lookup yields CDR1 LGHDT and CDR2 YNNKEL (reference sequence). The CDR3 runs to 18 residues. In nucleotides, the CDR3 is TGTGCCAGCAGCCAGCTTAGCGGGGGCCGACGAACCTCCTACGAGCAGTACTTC. Translating gives CASSQLSGGRRTSYEQYF.

This clonotype was seen only a few times. CDR3 DNA sequence: TGTGCTATCGGGGAGGTAACCTACGAGCAGTACTTC. Residues: CAIGEVTYEQYF. The chain carries TRBV7-9 and TRBJ2-7, with D possibly TRBD2 on 6 matching bases. Germline lookup yields CDR1 SEHNR and CDR2 FQNEAQ (reference sequence). The length of the CDR3 is 12 residues.

This clonotype has a count of ten or more. V is TRBV7-2 and J is TRBJ2-4; TRBD1 matches at 7 bases. The CDR3 runs to 21 residues. J gave up 3 bases and V 0 bases, and 20 bases lay outside the gene matches. From germline, CDR1 is SGHTA and CDR2 FQGNSA. CDR3 protein: CASSLAGTANRAGPVKNIQYF. CDR3 DNA sequence: TGTGCCAGCAGCTTAGCTGGGACAGCCAACCGGGCGGGTCCGGTCAAAAACATTCAGTACTTC.

Many counts were recorded for this clonotype. The V call is TRBV11-2, the J call TRBJ1-2, with 7 bases that match TRBD1. V lost 5 bases and J lost 4; bases outside the gene matches: 7. This CDR3 region has 14 residues. Germline V CDR1 and CDR2: SGHAT, FQNNGV. CDR3 sequence (DNA): TGTGCCAGCAGCCCAAGGGGACAGTTCTATGGCTACACCTTC. This gives the protein CASSPRGQFYGYTF.

There are many counts of this clonotype. V and J are TRBV5-1 and TRBJ1-2, with D unclear. The V end lost 1 base, the J end lost 2 bases, and 9 bases lay between the germline ends. The CDR3 spans 14 residues. The V gene's germline CDR1 is SGHRS and CDR2 YFSETQ. The CDR3 sequence is CASSLIAGNYGYTF. CDR3 nucleotide sequence: TGCGCCAGCAGCTTGATAGCCGGGAACTATGGCTACACCTTC.

In its sample, this clonotype was seen many times. This chain uses TRBV5-1 with TRBJ1-1; 7 bases align to TRBD1. V lost 2 bases and J lost 4; bases outside the gene matches: 8. The CDR3 runs 15 residues. Germline CDR1 reads SGHRS; CDR2 reads YFSETQ. As DNA, the CDR3 is TGCGCCAGCAGCTTAGAGGGGGCGGGAGGCACTGAAGCTTTCTTT. Protein product: CASSLEGAGGTEAFF.

This clonotype is labeled as medium-sized. The rearrangement joins TRBV19 to TRBJ1-4; no clear D gene. The CDR3 is 14 residues long. CDR1 and CDR2 from the germline V gene are LNHDA and SQIVND (reference sequence). V was cut by 2 bases and J by 4 bases, with 8 bases left in between. The CDR3 DNA is TGTGCCAGTAGTATACGGCGGAATAATGAAAAACTGTTTTTT. Translating gives CASSIRRNNEKLFF. The complete variable domain, with remaining parts taken from reference TRBV19 and TRBJ1-4, reads DGGITQSPKYLFRKEGQNVTLSCEQNLNHDAMYWYRQDPGQGLRLIYYSQIVNDFQKGDIAEGYSVSREKKESFPLTVTSAQKNPTAFYLCASSIRRNNEKLFFGSGTQLSVL.

This clonotype occurred many times. The chain employs TRBV7-6 and TRBJ2-7, with a weak D call TRBD2 (5 bases). The CDR3 sequence is 14 residues long. Trimming stripped 5 bases from V and 2 bases from J, with 13 bases between. Germline CDR1 SGHVS, CDR2 FNYEAQ. CDR3 amino acids: CASSLFEGTYEQYF. The CDR3 DNA sequence: TGTGCCAGCAGCCTCTTCGAGGGCACCTACGAGCAGTACTTC.

The chain links TRBV7-2 to TRBJ2-1, with 7 bases aligning to TRBD2. Germline CDR1 SGHTA, CDR2 FQGNSA. V was pared by 1 base and J by 10 bases, with 10 bases of the junction left unmatched. This CDR3 is 15 amino acids long. CDR3 bases: TGTGCCAGCAGCTTAGAAGGGACTACCTACCGAGAGCAGTTCTTC. It translates to CASSLEGTTYREQFF.

The table lists this clonotype with a few counts. The chain couples TRBV4-1 to TRBJ2-3; D is unresolved. Per germline, CDR1 MGHRA and CDR2 YSYEKL. The CDR3 sequence is 14 residues long. V lost 8 bases to trimming and J lost 1 base, with 13 bases between them. The CDR3 protein is CASSTVLGTDTQYF. The CDR3 DNA reads as TGCGCCAGCTCGACCGTGCTGGGCACAGATACGCAGTATTTT.

This clonotype has a count of ten or more. The chain combines TRBV4-3 with TRBJ1-4; D remains unclear. V shed 1 base and J shed 8 bases, with 11 bases lying between them. The CDR3 is 14 residues long. The V gene's germline CDR1 is LGHNA and CDR2 YSLEER. CDR3 region: CASSQVGRGEKLFF. The DNA of the CDR3 is TGCGCCAGCAGCCAAGTGGGCCGTGGGGAAAAACTGTTTTTT.

This chain joins TRBV20-1 and TRBJ2-2, with unresolved D. Germline V CDR1 and CDR2: DFQATT, SNEGSKA (reference sequence). CDR3 size: 13 residues. V was pared by 8 bases and J by 4 bases, with 14 bases between. DNA for the CDR3: TGCAGTCCCCTGGAGCGAGTCACCGGGGAGCTGTTTTTT. It specifies CSPLERVTGELFF.

This clonotype was seen many times. This chain joins TRBV2 and TRBJ2-2; D possibly corresponds to TRBD2 (5 bases). V lost 0 bases to trimming and J lost 3 bases, with 17 bases between them. The CDR3 runs 18 residues. The germline V gene has CDR1 SNHLY and CDR2 FYNNEI. CDR3 region: CASSEALGLFGDTGELFF. The CDR3 DNA is TGTGCCAGCAGTGAAGCGCTAGGACTTTTTGGGGACACCGGGGAGCTGTTTTTT. The whole variable domain, filled in from reference TRBV2 and TRBJ2-2, reads EPEVTQTPSHQVTQMGQEVILRCVPISNHLYFYWYRQILGQKVEFLVSFYNNEISEKSEIFDDQFSVERPDGSNFTLKIRSTKLEDSAMYFCASSEALGLFGDTGELFFGEGSRLTVL.

By sample fraction, this clonotype is medium-sized. This chain uses TRBV13 with TRBJ1-1, with D possibly being TRBD1 (6 bases). Germline CDR1 is PRHDT and CDR2 is FYEKMQ (reference sequence). The CDR3 is 14 amino acids. Trimming left V 5 bases short and J 6 bases short, with 16 bases between. The CDR3, as DNA: TGTGCCAGCAGCGAGGGGGTCTTGAAGGCTGAAGCTTTCTTT. Protein: CASSEGVLKAEAFF.

The V and J genes are TRBV25-1 and TRBJ1-2, with TRBD1 matching 8 bases. The germline V gene encodes CDR1 MGHDK and CDR2 SYGVNS. The J segment lost 4 bases and the V segment lost 4 bases, leaving 5 bases of the junction unmatched. The CDR3 is made up of 14 amino acids. The CDR3 loop is CASSAQGEGYGYTF. CDR3 bases: TGTGCCAGCAGTGCACAGGGGGAAGGCTATGGCTACACCTTC.

This clonotype came up a few times. CDR3 protein: CASSLAGANVLTF. The CDR3, as DNA: TGTGCCAGCAGCTTAGCTGGGGCCAACGTCCTGACTTTC. V gene TRBV11-3 combines with J gene TRBJ2-6; no definite D call. Germline values: CDR1 SGHNT, CDR2 YENEEA. This CDR3 is 13 amino acids long. Trimming pared 1 base from V and 2 bases from J, leaving 0 bases between.

This clonotype came up a few times. V is TRBV11-2 and J is TRBJ2-2; D gene unclear. This CDR3 comprises 11 residues. Per germline, CDR1 SGHAT and CDR2 FQNNGV. V was trimmed by 3 bases and J by 7 bases, leaving 3 bases between them. CDR3 DNA: TGTGCCAGCAGCTTGTACGGGGAGCTGTTTTTT. Protein: CASSLYGELFF.